A selection of T cell receptor beta chains follows, all from one sample in a study of CD8 T cells in ankylosing spondylitis. Each CDR3 protein gets one entry after TCRdb re-called the 5' RACE reads with MiXCR. Of under 850,000 distinct CDR3 sequences detected, 15% to 20% appear once; the ten largest clones hold about 20%. Specimen: blood, either unsorted or a sorted T cell fraction (not recorded which). Every receptor here comes from a male donor with ankylosing spondylitis. CDR3s include the opening cysteine and the closing phenylalanine or tryptophan. The order of the fields is V gene, J gene, D gene, clone size, CDR3 DNA, CDR3 protein. A D gene is named only where the DNA matches it firmly. Size values are once, few and many counts, or a class for expanded clones, and some rows have none.

v_gene: TRBV29-1
j_gene: TRBJ2-5
d_gene: TRBD2
abundance: .
CDR3nt: TGCAGCGTTGACGGGGGGGCCGAAGAGACCCAGTACTTC
CDR3aa: CSVDGGAEETQYF

v_gene: TRBV18
j_gene: TRBJ2-7
d_gene: .
abundance: few
CDR3nt: TGTGCCAGCTCACCACCGGGCGGGGATGGGGCTCGGTCCGAGCAGTACTTC
CDR3aa: CASSPPGGDGARSEQYF

v_gene: TRBV20-1
j_gene: TRBJ1-6
d_gene: .
abundance: .
CDR3nt: TGCAGTGCTAGAGATCGGGGGGCTGATTCACCCCTCCACTTT
CDR3aa: CSARDRGADSPLHF

v_gene: TRBV5-1
j_gene: TRBJ2-3
d_gene: .
abundance: .
CDR3nt: TGCGCCAGCAGCTCCACCGTGGCGGGCTCCACAGATACGCAGTATTTT
CDR3aa: CASSSTVAGSTDTQYF

v_gene: TRBV7-3
j_gene: TRBJ2-7
d_gene: .
abundance: few
CDR3nt: TGTGCCAGCAGCTCCTCTGGAAACGAGCAGTACTTC
CDR3aa: CASSSSGNEQYF

v_gene: TRBV6-1
j_gene: TRBJ1-1
d_gene: TRBD1
abundance: few
CDR3nt: TGTGCCAGCAGCTGGGAGACAGGGAGCACTGAAGCTTTCTTT
CDR3aa: CASSWETGSTEAFF

v_gene: TRBV27
j_gene: TRBJ2-3
d_gene: TRBD2
abundance: few
CDR3nt: TGTGCCAGCAGTTTATCGCTTCGACTAGCGGGAGTAGATACGCAGTATTTT
CDR3aa: CASSLSLRLAGVDTQYF

v_gene: TRBV5-1
j_gene: TRBJ1-3
d_gene: .
abundance: .
CDR3nt: TGCGCCAGCAGCTTGGCTTCAGGCTCCTCTGGAAACACCATATATTTT
CDR3aa: CASSLASGSSGNTIYF

v_gene: TRBV28
j_gene: TRBJ2-1
d_gene: .
abundance: few
CDR3nt: TGTGCCAGCAGTTTGACGGGACAACCAGCTCAAGTCGAGCAGTTCTTC
CDR3aa: CASSLTGQPAQVEQFF

v_gene: TRBV6-2/TRBV6-3
j_gene: TRBJ1-5
d_gene: TRBD1
abundance: .
CDR3nt: TGTGCCAGCAGTTACTCCGGTTCGCGGGCAGGGGGGAGGCCCCAGCATTTT
CDR3aa: CASSYSGSRAGGRPQHF